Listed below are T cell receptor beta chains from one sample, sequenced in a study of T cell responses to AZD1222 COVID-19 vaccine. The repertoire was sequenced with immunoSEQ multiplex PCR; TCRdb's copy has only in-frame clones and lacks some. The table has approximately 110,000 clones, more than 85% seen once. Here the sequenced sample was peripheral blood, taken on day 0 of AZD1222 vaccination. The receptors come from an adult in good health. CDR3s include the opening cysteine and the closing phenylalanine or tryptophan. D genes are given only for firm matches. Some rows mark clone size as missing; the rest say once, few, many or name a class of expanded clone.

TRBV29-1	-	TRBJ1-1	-	CSVVQEGRGNTEAFF	TGCAGCGTTGTACAGGAAGGAAGGGGGAACACTGAAGCTTTCTTT
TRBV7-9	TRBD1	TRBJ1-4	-	CASSLGTAEKLFF	TGTGCCAGCAGCCTCGGGACAGCTGAAAAACTGTTTTTT
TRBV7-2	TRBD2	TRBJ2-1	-	CASSLSGGLAGTDEQFF	TGTGCCAGCAGCTTGTCCGGAGGTCTAGCGGGGACGGATGAGCAGTTCTTC
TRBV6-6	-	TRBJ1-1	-	CASSPSQGLGMNTEAFF	TGTGCCAGCAGTCCATCGCAGGGTCTGGGGATGAACACTGAAGCTTTCTTT
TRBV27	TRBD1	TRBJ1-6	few	CASSSTGLNSPLHF	TGTGCCAGCAGTTCGACAGGGTTGAATTCACCCCTCCACTTT
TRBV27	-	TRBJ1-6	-	CASSPVGTAQFSPLHF	TGTGCCAGCAGCCCCGTCGGGACGGCTCAGTTTTCGCCCCTCCACTTT
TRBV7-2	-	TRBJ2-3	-	CASSLVPINTQYF	TGTGCCAGCAGCTTAGTCCCCATAAATACGCAGTATTTT
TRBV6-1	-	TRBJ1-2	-	CASSEADGKVYGYTF	TGTGCCAGCAGTGAAGCGGACGGGAAAGTCTATGGCTACACCTTC
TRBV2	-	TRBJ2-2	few	CASSEGGRNTGELFF	TGTGCCAGCAGTGAAGGAGGGAGGAACACCGGGGAGCTGTTTTTT
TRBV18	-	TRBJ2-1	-	CASSPKRDNEQFF	TGTGCCAGCTCACCAAAACGGGACAATGAGCAGTTCTTC
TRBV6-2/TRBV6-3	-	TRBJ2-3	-	CASSYSASAADTQYF	TGTGCCAGCAGTTACTCGGCTAGTGCCGCGGATACGCAGTATTTT
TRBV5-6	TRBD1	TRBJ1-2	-	CASSYDRDRGGYTF	TGTGCCAGCAGCTACGACAGGGATCGGGGTGGCTACACCTTC
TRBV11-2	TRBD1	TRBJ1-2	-	CASSLGQGGGYTF	TGTGCCAGCAGCTTAGGACAGGGGGGTGGCTACACCTTC
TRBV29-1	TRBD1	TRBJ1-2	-	CSVGMTGIYTF	TGCAGCGTTGGGATGACAGGGATCTACACCTTC
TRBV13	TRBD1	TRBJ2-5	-	CASSSRPTGERTQYF	TGTGCCAGCAGCTCCCGACCTACAGGGGAGCGGACCCAGTACTTC
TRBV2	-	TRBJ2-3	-	CASSESRIRYF	TGTGCCAGCAGTGAAAGTCGGATTCGGTATTTT
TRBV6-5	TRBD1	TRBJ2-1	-	CASSSGTASYNEQFF	TGTGCCAGCAGCTCAGGGACAGCCTCCTACAATGAGCAGTTCTTC
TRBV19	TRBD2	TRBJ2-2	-	CASSRNRVAGLAGELFF	TGTGCCAGTAGTCGAAACCGGGTAGCGGGATTAGCCGGGGAGCTGTTTTTT
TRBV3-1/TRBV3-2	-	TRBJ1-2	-	CASSQGYGYTF	TGTGCCAGCAGCCAAGGCTATGGCTACACCTTC
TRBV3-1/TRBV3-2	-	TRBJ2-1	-	CASSQPVASYGNEQFF	TGTGCCAGCAGCCAACCGGTCGCTAGTTATGGCAATGAGCAGTTCTTC
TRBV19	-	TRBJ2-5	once	CASSIDRQETQYF	TGTGCCAGTAGTATCGATCGGCAAGAGACCCAGTACTTC
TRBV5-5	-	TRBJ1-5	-	CASSLSGQLNQPQHF	TGTGCCAGCAGCTTGTCCGGACAGCTTAATCAGCCCCAGCATTTT
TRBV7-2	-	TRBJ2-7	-	CASSPTPQSSYEQYF	TGTGCCAGCAGCCCAACACCTCAGAGCTCCTACGAGCAGTACTTC
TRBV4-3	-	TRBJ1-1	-	CASSQLGGSEAFF	TGCGCCAGCAGCCAACTTGGGGGCTCTGAAGCTTTCTTT
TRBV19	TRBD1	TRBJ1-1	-	CASSTHRGGEVPEAFF	TGTGCCAGTAGTACTCACAGGGGAGGAGAGGTCCCTGAAGCTTTCTTT
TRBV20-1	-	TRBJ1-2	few	CSANLYGYTF	TGCAGTGCTAACCTCTATGGCTACACCTTC
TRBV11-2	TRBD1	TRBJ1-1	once	CASSGPGQGNTEAFF	TGTGCCAGCAGCGGTCCGGGACAGGGAAACACTGAAGCTTTCTTT
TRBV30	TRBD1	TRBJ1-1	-	CALQGATEAFF	TGTGCCTTACAGGGGGCCACTGAAGCTTTCTTT